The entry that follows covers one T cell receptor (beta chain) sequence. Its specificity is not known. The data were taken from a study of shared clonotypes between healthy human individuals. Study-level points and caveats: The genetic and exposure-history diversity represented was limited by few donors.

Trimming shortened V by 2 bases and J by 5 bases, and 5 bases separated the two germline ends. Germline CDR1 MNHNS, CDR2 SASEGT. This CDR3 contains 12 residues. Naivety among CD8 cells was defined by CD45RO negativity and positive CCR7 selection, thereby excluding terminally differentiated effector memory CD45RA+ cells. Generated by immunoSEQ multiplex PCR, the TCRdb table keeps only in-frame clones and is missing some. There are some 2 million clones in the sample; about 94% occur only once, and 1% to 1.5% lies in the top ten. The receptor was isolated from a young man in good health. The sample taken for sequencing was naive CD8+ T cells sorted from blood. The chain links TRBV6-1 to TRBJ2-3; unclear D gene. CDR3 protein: CASSEYGDTQYF. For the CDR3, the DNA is TGTGCCAGCAGTGAATACGGAGATACGCAGTATTTT.